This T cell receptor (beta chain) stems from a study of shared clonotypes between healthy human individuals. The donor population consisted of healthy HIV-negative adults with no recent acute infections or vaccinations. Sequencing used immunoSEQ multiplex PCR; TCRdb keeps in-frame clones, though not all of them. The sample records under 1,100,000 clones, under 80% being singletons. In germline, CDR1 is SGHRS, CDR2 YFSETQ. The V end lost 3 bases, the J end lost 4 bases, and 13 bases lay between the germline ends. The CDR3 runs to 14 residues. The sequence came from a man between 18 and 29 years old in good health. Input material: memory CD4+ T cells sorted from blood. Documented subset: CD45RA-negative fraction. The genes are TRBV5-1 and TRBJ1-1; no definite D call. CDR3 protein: CASSSGQATTEAFF. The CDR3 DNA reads TGCGCCAGCAGCTCCGGCCAGGCGACCACTGAAGCTTTCTTT. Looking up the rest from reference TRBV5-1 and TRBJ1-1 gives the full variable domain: KAGVTQTPRYLIKTRGQQVTLSCSPISGHRSVSWYQQTPGQGLQFLFEYFSETQRNKGNFPGRFSGRQFSNSRSEMNVSTLELGDSALYLCASSSGQATTEAFFGQGTRLTVV.